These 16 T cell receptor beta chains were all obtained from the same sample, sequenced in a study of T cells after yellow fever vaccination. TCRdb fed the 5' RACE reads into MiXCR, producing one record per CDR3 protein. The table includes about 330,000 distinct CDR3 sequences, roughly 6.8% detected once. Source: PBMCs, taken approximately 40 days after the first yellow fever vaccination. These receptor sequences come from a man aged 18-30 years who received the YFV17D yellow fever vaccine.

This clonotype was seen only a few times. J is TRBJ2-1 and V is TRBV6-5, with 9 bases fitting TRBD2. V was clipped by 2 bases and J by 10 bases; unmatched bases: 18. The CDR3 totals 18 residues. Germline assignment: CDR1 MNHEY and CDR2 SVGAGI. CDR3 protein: CASSYGTSLNKVDREQFF. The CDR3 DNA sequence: TGTGCCAGCAGTTACGGGACTAGCCTTAACAAAGTGGATAGGGAGCAGTTCTTC.

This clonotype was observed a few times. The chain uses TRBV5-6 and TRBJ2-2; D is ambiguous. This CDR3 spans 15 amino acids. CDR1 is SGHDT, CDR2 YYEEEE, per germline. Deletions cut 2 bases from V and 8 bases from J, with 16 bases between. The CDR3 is CASSLSWQNFGELFF. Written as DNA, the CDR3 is TGTGCCAGCAGCTTATCATGGCAGAACTTTGGGGAGCTGTTTTTT.

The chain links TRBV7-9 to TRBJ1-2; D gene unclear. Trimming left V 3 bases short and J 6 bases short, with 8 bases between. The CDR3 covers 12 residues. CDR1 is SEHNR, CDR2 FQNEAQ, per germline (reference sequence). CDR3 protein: CASSLYMDGYTF. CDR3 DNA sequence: TGTGCCAGCAGCTTGTACATGGATGGCTACACCTTC.

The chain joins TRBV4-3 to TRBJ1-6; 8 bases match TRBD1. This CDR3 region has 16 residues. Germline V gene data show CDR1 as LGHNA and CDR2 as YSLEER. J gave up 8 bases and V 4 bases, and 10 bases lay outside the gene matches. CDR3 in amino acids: CASSPSSPGGHSPLHF. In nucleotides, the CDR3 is TGCGCCAGCAGCCCCTCCTCTCCAGGGGGCCATTCACCCCTCCACTTT.

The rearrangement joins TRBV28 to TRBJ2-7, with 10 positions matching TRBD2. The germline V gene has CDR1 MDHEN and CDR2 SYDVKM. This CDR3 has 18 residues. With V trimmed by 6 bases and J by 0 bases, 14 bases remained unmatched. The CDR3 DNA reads TGTGCCAGCAGCACAGGGGTTTTAGGACTAGCGGACTCCTACGAGCAGTACGTC. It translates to CASSTGVLGLADSYEQYV.

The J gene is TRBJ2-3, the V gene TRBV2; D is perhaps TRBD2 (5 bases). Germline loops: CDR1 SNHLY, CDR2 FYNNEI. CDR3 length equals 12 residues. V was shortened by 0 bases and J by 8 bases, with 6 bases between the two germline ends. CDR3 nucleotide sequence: TGTGCCAGCAGTGAAGCAGGACTTACGCAGTATTTT. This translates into CASSEAGLTQYF.

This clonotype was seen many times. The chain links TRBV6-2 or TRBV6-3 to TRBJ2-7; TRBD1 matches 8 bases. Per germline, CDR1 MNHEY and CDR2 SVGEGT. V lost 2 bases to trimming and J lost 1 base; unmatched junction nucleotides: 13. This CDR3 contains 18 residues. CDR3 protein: CASSYRGQGNSGSYEQYF. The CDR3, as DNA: TGTGCCAGCAGTTACCGTGGACAGGGAAATAGTGGATCCTACGAGCAGTACTTC.

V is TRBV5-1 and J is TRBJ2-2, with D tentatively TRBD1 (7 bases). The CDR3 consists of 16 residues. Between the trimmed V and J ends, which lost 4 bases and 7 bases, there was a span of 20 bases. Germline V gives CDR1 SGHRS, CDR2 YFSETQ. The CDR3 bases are TGCGCCAGCAGCAACCAACAGGGGAGGTTTATCGGGGAGCTGTTTTTT. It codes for CASSNQQGRFIGELFF.

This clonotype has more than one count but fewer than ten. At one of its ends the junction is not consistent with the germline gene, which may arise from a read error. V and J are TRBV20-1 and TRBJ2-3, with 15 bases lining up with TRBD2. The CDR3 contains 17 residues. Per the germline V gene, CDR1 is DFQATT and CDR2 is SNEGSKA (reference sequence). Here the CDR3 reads CCASAIGLAGGKGTQYF. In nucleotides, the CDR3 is TGCTGTGCTAGTGCTATCGGACTAGCGGGGGGGAAGGGTACGCAGTATTTT.

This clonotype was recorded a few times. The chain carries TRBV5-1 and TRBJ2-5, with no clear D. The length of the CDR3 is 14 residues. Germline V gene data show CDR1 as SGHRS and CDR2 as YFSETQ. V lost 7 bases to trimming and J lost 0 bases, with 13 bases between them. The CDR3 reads CASQKGNNQETQYF. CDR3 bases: TGCGCCAGCCAAAAAGGGAACAACCAAGAGACCCAGTACTTC.

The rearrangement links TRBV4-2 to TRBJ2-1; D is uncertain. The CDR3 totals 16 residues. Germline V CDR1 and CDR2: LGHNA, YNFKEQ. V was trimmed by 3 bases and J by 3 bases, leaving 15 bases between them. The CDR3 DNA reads TGTGCCAGCAGCCAGGCCACACGGGTGGGCTACAATGAGCAGTTCTTC. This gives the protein CASSQATRVGYNEQFF.

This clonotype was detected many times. In nucleotides, the CDR3 is TGTGCCAGCAGTTACCTGGGGAGCTCCTACAATGAGCAGTTCTTC. Amino acid sequence: CASSYLGSSYNEQFF. The V and J genes are TRBV6-2 or TRBV6-3 and TRBJ2-1; D perhaps matches TRBD2 (5 bases). The V and J ends lost 2 bases and 0 bases respectively, with 8 bases between them. This CDR3 region has 15 residues. The germline CDR1 and CDR2 sequences are MNHEY and SVGEGT.

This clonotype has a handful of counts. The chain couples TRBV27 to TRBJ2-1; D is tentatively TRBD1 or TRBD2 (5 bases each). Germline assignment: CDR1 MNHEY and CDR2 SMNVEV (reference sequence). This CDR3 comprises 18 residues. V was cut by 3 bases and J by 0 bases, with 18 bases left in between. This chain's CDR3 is CASSFDIRFGGSYNEQFF. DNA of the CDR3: TGTGCCAGCAGTTTTGATATCCGATTTGGGGGCTCCTACAATGAGCAGTTCTTC.

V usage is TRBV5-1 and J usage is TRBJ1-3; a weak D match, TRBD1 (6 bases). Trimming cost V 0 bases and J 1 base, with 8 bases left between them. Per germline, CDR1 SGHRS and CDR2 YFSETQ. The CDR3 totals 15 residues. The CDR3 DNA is TGCGCCAGCAGCTTGGCAGGGGCATCTGGAAACACCATATATTTT. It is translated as CASSLAGASGNTIYF.

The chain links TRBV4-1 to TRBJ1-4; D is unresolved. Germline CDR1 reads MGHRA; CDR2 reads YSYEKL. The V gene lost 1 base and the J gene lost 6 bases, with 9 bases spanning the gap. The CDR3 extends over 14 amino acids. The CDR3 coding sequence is TGCGCCAGCAGCCAAGCATCGATCGATGAAAAACTGTTTTTT. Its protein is CASSQASIDEKLFF.

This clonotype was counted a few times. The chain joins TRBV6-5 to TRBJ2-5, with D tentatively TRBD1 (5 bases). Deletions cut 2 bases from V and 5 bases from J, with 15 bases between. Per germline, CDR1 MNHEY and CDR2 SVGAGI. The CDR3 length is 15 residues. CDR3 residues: CASSYDFAGLETQYF. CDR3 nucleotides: TGTGCCAGCAGTTACGATTTTGCAGGGCTGGAGACCCAGTACTTC.